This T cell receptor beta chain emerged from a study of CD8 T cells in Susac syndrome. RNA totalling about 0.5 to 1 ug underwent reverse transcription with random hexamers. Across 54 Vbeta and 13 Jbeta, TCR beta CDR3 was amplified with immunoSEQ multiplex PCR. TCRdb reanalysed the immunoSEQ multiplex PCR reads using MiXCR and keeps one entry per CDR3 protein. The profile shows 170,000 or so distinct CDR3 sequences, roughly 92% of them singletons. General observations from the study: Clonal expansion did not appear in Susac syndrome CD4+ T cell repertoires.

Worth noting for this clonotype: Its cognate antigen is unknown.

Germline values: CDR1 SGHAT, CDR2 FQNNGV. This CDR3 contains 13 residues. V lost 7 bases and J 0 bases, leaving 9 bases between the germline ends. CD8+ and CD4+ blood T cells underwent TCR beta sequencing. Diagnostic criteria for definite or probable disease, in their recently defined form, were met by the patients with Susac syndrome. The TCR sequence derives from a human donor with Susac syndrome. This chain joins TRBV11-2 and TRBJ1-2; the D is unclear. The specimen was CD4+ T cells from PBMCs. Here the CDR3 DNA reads TGTGCCAGCACCGCGGGCCCTAACTATGGCTACACCTTC. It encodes CASTAGPNYGYTF.